This is a list of T cell receptor beta chains from one sample in a study of beta chain features in type 1 diabetes. Sequencing was performed with immunoSEQ multiplex PCR; in TCRdb, only in-frame clones are kept and a portion is missing. The top ten clones hold roughly 0.015% of a sample with 310,000 or so clones, 15% of them seen once. The material sequenced was naive CD4+ T cells from blood. These receptors all come from a man between 18 and 29 years old with type 1 diabetes. The CDR3 runs from the conserved cysteine through the conserved F or W. The D gene is left open where the match is weak. Clone size, where shown, is once, few, many, or a class for clones that have expanded.

abundance	d_gene	v_gene	j_gene	CDR3aa	CDR3nt
NA	NA	TRBV30	TRBJ1-2	CAWSVIPTQVTF	TGTGCCTGGAGTGTAATTCCCACCCAGGTTACCTTC
NA	NA	TRBV19	TRBJ2-7	CASSMVGTYEQYF	TGTGCCAGTAGTATGGTCGGGACCTACGAGCAGTACTTC
NA	NA	TRBV25-1	TRBJ2-5	CASSEFRGRGETQYF	TGTGCCAGCAGTGAATTTCGGGGGAGAGGAGAGACCCAGTACTTC
NA	TRBD2	TRBV9	TRBJ2-2	CASSRSGGVTGELFF	TGTGCCAGCAGTCGTAGCGGGGGGGTTACCGGGGAGCTGTTTTTT
NA	NA	TRBV4-3	TRBJ2-3	CASSLKDYDATDTQYF	TGCGCCAGCAGCCTTAAAGACTACGATGCCACAGATACGCAGTATTTT
NA	NA	TRBV5-4	TRBJ2-5	CASSRYSGETQYF	TGTGCCAGCAGCAGGTACAGCGGAGAGACCCAGTACTTC
NA	NA	TRBV9	TRBJ1-5	CASSSGVDQPQHF	TGTGCCAGCAGCTCGGGGGTGGATCAGCCCCAGCATTTT
NA	NA	TRBV7-9	TRBJ2-7	CASSALAGEAYEQYF	TGTGCCAGCAGTGCTCTTGCAGGGGAAGCATACGAGCAGTACTTC
few	NA	TRBV10-3	TRBJ1-1	CATGHRDTEAFF	TGTGCCACCGGACATAGGGACACTGAAGCTTTCTTT
few	TRBD1	TRBV5-1	TRBJ2-2	CASSRWTGNTGELFF	TGCGCCAGCAGCAGATGGACAGGGAACACCGGGGAGCTGTTTTTT
few	NA	TRBV29-1	TRBJ1-3	CSVATLFGDGNTIYF	TGCAGCGTTGCTACCCTTTTCGGGGATGGAAACACCATATATTTT
NA	TRBD2	TRBV7-6	TRBJ2-1	CASSLADRGGTYNEQFF	TGTGCCAGCAGCTTAGCCGATCGGGGGGGGACATACAATGAGCAGTTCTTC
few	TRBD1	TRBV4-2	TRBJ2-3	CASSQGTGQGSPDTQYF	TGTGCCAGCAGCCAAGGCACGGGACAGGGAAGCCCAGATACGCAGTATTTT
NA	TRBD1	TRBV5-1	TRBJ1-2	CASSPGDRGSGYTF	TGCGCCAGCAGCCCCGGGGACAGGGGATCTGGCTACACCTTC
NA	TRBD2	TRBV11-2	TRBJ2-3	CASSFKGLAGRRTDTQYF	TGTGCCAGCAGCTTCAAAGGACTAGCGGGGCGGAGGACAGATACGCAGTATTTT
few	TRBD2	TRBV2	TRBJ2-5	CASRPGRGGQETQYF	TGTGCCAGCAGGCCCGGTCGCGGGGGGCAAGAGACCCAGTACTTC
few	TRBD1	TRBV2	TRBJ1-5	CASSQDRGSQPQHF	TGTGCCAGCAGTCAGGACAGGGGAAGTCAGCCCCAGCATTTT
NA	NA	TRBV5-6	TRBJ1-2	CASSLRGGHYGYTF	TGTGCCAGCAGCTTGCGGGGTGGGCACTATGGCTACACCTTC
few	NA	TRBV5-1	TRBJ2-6	CASSTASGANVLTF	TGCGCCAGCAGCACAGCCTCTGGGGCCAACGTCCTGACTTTC
once	NA	TRBV19	TRBJ1-2	CASTGANYGYTF	TGTGCCAGTACAGGGGCTAACTATGGCTACACCTTC
few	TRBD2	TRBV5-1	TRBJ2-5	CASRDLAGGRETQYF	TGCGCCAGCAGAGACCTAGCGGGGGGACGAGAGACCCAGTACTTC
NA	NA	TRBV30	TRBJ2-3	CAWTRRLGADTQYF	TGTGCCTGGACTCGGAGGCTCGGGGCAGATACGCAGTATTTT
few	TRBD1	TRBV5-6	TRBJ2-1	CASSLRQGGVFF	TGTGCCAGCAGCTTACGACAGGGCGGCGTGTTCTTC
few	TRBD2	TRBV7-9	TRBJ2-5	CASTRGTSGQETQYF	TGTGCCAGCACTAGGGGGACTAGCGGGCAAGAGACCCAGTACTTC
few	NA	TRBV5-1	TRBJ2-6	CASRAGSGANVLTF	TGCGCCAGCAGGGCAGGATCCGGGGCCAACGTCCTGACTTTC